A selection of T cell receptor beta chains follows, all from one sample in a study of blood T cell repertoires in COVID-19. Data came from immunoSEQ multiplex PCR; TCRdb stores just in-frame clones and leaves some out. In the table there are some 190,000 clones, about 80% of which are singletons. Sample: peripheral blood. The receptors derive from an older woman with COVID-19, enrolled during active disease. CDR3s include the opening cysteine and the closing phenylalanine or tryptophan. Fields, in order: D gene, clone size, J gene, V gene, CDR3 protein, CDR3 DNA. The D gene is left open where the match is weak. A row's size may be missing; if present it is once, few, many or a size class.

>.|.|TRBJ2-1|TRBV7-6
CASSLMVRDEQFF
TGTGCCAGCAGCCTGATGGTTCGCGATGAGCAGTTCTTC
>.|.|TRBJ2-1|TRBV11-3
CASSDRAGSSYNEQFF
TGTGCCAGCAGCGACCGGGCGGGGAGCTCCTACAATGAGCAGTTCTTC
>.|.|TRBJ1-4|TRBV9
CASSVEGLGPNEKLFF
TGTGCCAGCAGCGTAGAGGGGTTGGGTCCTAATGAAAAACTGTTTTTT
>.|once|TRBJ2-1|TRBV19
CASSNGRSYNEQFF
TGTGCCAGTAGTAACGGGAGATCCTACAATGAGCAGTTCTTC
>TRBD2|once|TRBJ2-7|TRBV2
CASSDPGGSYEQYF
TGTGCCAGCAGTGACCCGGGGGGCTCCTACGAGCAGTACTTC
>.|.|TRBJ2-7|TRBV7-9
CASSWGAGLPYEQYF
TGTGCCAGCAGCTGGGGGGCGGGACTACCCTACGAGCAGTACTTC
>.|.|TRBJ1-3|TRBV7-8
CASSSAQRNTIYF
TGTGCCAGCAGCTCCGCACAGAGAAACACCATATATTTT
>.|once|TRBJ1-1|TRBV10-3
CAIRTDNTEAFF
TGTGCCATTAGGACAGACAACACTGAAGCTTTCTTT
>.|few|TRBJ1-1|TRBV28
CASSSPSAARAATEAFF
TGTGCCAGCAGTTCCCCCTCTGCCGCCAGGGCGGCCACTGAAGCTTTCTTT
>.|.|TRBJ2-7|TRBV18
CASSPGHSYEQYF
TGTGCCAGCTCACCGGGACACTCCTACGAGCAGTACTTC
>TRBD2|.|TRBJ2-2|TRBV5-1
CASSLLAGGPGELFF
TGCGCCAGCAGCTTGCTAGCGGGGGGGCCCGGGGAGCTGTTTTTT
>TRBD2|few|TRBJ2-1|TRBV7-9
CASSLGSGGQGEQFF
TGTGCCAGCAGCTTAGGGAGCGGGGGGCAGGGTGAGCAGTTCTTC
>.|few|TRBJ2-1|TRBV2
CASVGGQRNEQFF
TGTGCCAGCGTAGGGGGACAAAGGAATGAGCAGTTCTTC
>.|.|TRBJ2-2|TRBV15
CATSRDWANTGELFF
TGTGCCACCAGCAGAGATTGGGCAAACACCGGGGAGCTGTTTTTT
>TRBD2|once|TRBJ2-1|TRBV5-8
CASSYGTSGGAWTEQFF
TGTGCCAGCAGCTATGGGACTAGCGGGGGGGCCTGGACTGAGCAGTTCTTC
>TRBD1|.|TRBJ2-1|TRBV19
CASSIGQGSYNEQFF
TGTGCCAGTAGTATCGGACAGGGCTCCTACAATGAGCAGTTCTTC
>TRBD1|.|TRBJ2-6|TRBV5-8
CAGKGQGVLSGANVLTF
TGTGCCGGCAAGGGACAGGGGGTTCTCTCTGGGGCCAACGTCCTGACTTTC
>TRBD1|.|TRBJ1-1|TRBV7-9
CASSLSGGGDAEAFF
TGTGCCAGCAGCTTATCAGGGGGAGGCGACGCTGAAGCTTTCTTT
>TRBD1|.|TRBJ1-5|TRBV10-2
CASSESVPGQGTGNQPQHF
TGCGCCAGCAGTGAGTCGGTTCCGGGACAGGGAACGGGCAATCAGCCCCAGCATTTT
>TRBD2|once|TRBJ2-2|TRBV5-1
CASSLGLGPTGELFF
TGCGCCAGCAGCCTGGGACTAGGCCCCACCGGGGAGCTGTTTTTT
>TRBD1|few|TRBJ2-5|TRBV4-3
CASSQAWDRQETQYF
TGCGCCAGCAGCCAAGCTTGGGACAGACAAGAGACCCAGTACTTC
>.|.|TRBJ2-7|TRBV19
CASRRVSSPLYEQYF
TGTGCCAGTAGGCGAGTGAGTTCCCCCCTCTACGAGCAGTACTTC
>.|once|TRBJ2-2|TRBV28
CASSWTTDTGELFF
TGTGCCAGCAGTTGGACAACCGACACCGGGGAGCTGTTTTTT
>.|.|TRBJ1-2|TRBV5-1
CASSLYDGDGYTF
TGCGCCAGCAGCTTATATGACGGGGATGGCTACACCTTC
>TRBD1|few|TRBJ2-1|TRBV4-1
CASSQGQGIYNEQFF
TGCGCCAGCAGCCAAGGACAGGGGATCTACAATGAGCAGTTCTTC
>.|once|TRBJ2-1|TRBV7-3
CASSPGLQNNEQFF
TGTGCCAGCAGCCCCGGACTACAGAACAATGAGCAGTTCTTC
>.|.|TRBJ1-4|TRBV19
CASSIATGNNEKLFF
TGTGCCAGTAGTATAGCAACAGGGAATAATGAAAAACTGTTTTTT
>.|many|TRBJ1-1|TRBV6-5
CASSYSRRFPEAFF
TGTGCCAGCAGTTACTCGCGGAGATTCCCTGAAGCTTTCTTT
>.|.|TRBJ1-2|TRBV27
CASSLPGGGYTF
TGTGCCAGCAGTTTACCAGGTGGTGGCTACACCTTC
>TRBD1|.|TRBJ1-5|TRBV7-8
CASSLAGQGLGQPQHF
TGTGCCAGCAGCTTAGCCGGACAGGGGTTAGGTCAGCCCCAGCATTTT
>.|.|TRBJ1-1|TRBV9
CASSRGWRNTEAFF
TGTGCCAGCAGCCGGGGGTGGAGGAACACTGAAGCTTTCTTT
>TRBD2|once|TRBJ2-5|TRBV7-9
CASSPGGTSGGAGTQYF
TGTGCCAGCAGCCCCGGCGGAACTAGCGGGGGGGCCGGGACCCAGTACTTC
>TRBD1|.|TRBJ2-7|TRBV6-1
CASSGQGRGEQYF
TGTGCCAGCAGTGGACAGGGTCGAGGCGAGCAGTACTTC
>.|.|TRBJ1-1|TRBV3-1/TRBV3-2
CASAFGRTTEAFF
TGTGCCAGCGCCTTCGGGAGAACCACTGAAGCTTTCTTT
>.|.|TRBJ1-4|TRBV11-2
CASSLSAPTTKLFF
TGTGCCAGCAGCTTATCCGCCCCCACGACTAAACTGTTTTTT
>.|.|TRBJ1-1|TRBV7-7
CASSLVPGTEAFF
TGTGCTAGCAGCTTAGTCCCGGGGACTGAAGCTTTCTTT
>.|few|TRBJ1-1|TRBV4-1
CASSQVFGGSMNTEAFF
TGCGCCAGCAGCCAAGTTTTCGGGGGGAGCATGAACACTGAAGCTTTCTTT
>.|.|TRBJ2-7|TRBV9
CASSVGAGAYEQYF
TGTGCCAGCAGCGTTGGAGCGGGCGCATACGAGCAGTACTTC
>TRBD2|.|TRBJ2-1|TRBV5-4
CASRQSLAGARNEQFF
TGTGCCAGCAGGCAATCTCTAGCGGGGGCTCGGAATGAGCAGTTCTTC
>.|.|TRBJ1-5|TRBV5-1
CASSLGEDQPQHF
TGCGCCAGCAGCTTGGGTGAGGATCAGCCCCAGCATTTT
>.|.|TRBJ1-4|TRBV3-1/TRBV3-2
CASSQEPGRDEKLFF
TGTGCCAGCAGCCAAGAGCCGGGGAGGGATGAAAAACTGTTTTTT
>TRBD1|.|TRBJ1-6|TRBV27
CASSIRQGVVYNSPLHF
TGTGCCAGCAGTATTAGACAGGGGGTAGTTTATAATTCACCCCTCCACTTT
>TRBD1|once|TRBJ1-5|TRBV2
CASSPQGAGQPQHF
TGTGCCAGCAGTCCCCAGGGGGCGGGTCAGCCCCAGCATTTT
>TRBD2|.|TRBJ2-2|TRBV5-4
CASRPGTSGMNTGELFF
TGTGCCAGCAGACCCGGGACTAGCGGGATGAACACCGGGGAGCTGTTTTTT
>TRBD1|few|TRBJ2-7|TRBV5-6
CASREGQGPYEQYF
TGTGCCAGCAGGGAGGGACAGGGGCCTTACGAGCAGTACTTC
>TRBD1|.|TRBJ2-1|TRBV10-1
CASMASGTENYNEQFF
TGCGCCAGCATGGCCTCCGGGACAGAAAACTACAATGAGCAGTTCTTC